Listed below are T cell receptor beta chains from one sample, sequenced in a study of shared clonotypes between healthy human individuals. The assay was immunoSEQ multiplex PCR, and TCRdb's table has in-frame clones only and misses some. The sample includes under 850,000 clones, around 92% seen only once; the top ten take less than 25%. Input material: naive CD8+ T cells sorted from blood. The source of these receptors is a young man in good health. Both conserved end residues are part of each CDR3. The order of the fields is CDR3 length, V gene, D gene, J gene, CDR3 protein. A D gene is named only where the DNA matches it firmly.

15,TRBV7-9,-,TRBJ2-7,CASSLLADGRDEQYF
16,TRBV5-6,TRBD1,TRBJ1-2,CASSLNPGQRIYGYTF
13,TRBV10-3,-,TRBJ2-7,CAITGTNAYEQYF
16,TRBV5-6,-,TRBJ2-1,CASSYITAQGHNEQFF
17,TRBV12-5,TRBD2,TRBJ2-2,CASGFHPAGETTGELFF
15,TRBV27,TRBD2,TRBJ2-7,CASRVSSGMNYEQYF
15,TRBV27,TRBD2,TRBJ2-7,CASSILAGNPYEQYF
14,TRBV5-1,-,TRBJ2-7,CASSLGDSLYEQYF
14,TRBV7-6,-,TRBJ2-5,CASSLGVVRETQYF
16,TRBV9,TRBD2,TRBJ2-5,CASSVDGSGGWETQYF
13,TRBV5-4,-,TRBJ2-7,CASSLERAREQYF
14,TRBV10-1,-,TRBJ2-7,CASSEPNRPYEQYF
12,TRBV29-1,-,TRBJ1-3,CSVLQSGNTIYF
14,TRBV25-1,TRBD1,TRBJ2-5,CASRNDRGPETQYF
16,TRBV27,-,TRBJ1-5,CASSPYPDGSGQPQHF
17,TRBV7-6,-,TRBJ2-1,CASSDGSGPSSYNEQFF
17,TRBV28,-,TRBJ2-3,CASSFPLGGQDTDTQYF
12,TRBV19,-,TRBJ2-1,CASSNLYNEQFF
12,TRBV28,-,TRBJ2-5,CASSQSQETQYF
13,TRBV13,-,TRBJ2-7,CASTLAAAYEQYF